This TCR beta chain was observed in a study of human T cells and chemical hapten exposure. About the research overall: Patients were given diphenylcyclopropenone on the scalp weekly across the roughly 24-week study. Study-wide results and limits: Donors, who had alopecia, may show an immune response that differs from healthy people's. While controls formed fewer of them, expanded TCRs formed significantly more large CDR3 similarity clusters.

TCRdb re-analysed the RACE reads in MiXCR, keeping a single row per CDR3 protein. Of about 180,000 distinct CDR3 sequences listed, almost 30% are singletons. The CDR3 sequence is 13 residues long. Trimming left V 6 bases short and J 1 base short, with 12 bases between. Germline values: CDR1 SQVTM, CDR2 ANQGSEA. The time point was: pre-sensitization, week 0. Treatment described: therapeutic diphenylcyclopropenone sensitization with weekly scalp DPC. In regard to this clonotype: Antigen unknown.

This sample comprised whole blood, obtained in connection with sensitization to the hapten diphenylcyclopropenone (DPC). The TCR sequence derives from a woman in her thirties with alopecia areata. Some clones in this sample may be carry-over from other donors' samples. The rearrangement uses TRBV29-1 and TRBJ1-1; D remains ambiguous. The CDR3 DNA follows: TGCAGCGTCGTTGGAGGTAGGAACACTGAAGCTTTCTTT. Its protein product is CSVVGGRNTEAFF. Using reference TRBV29-1 and TRBJ1-1 for the parts outside the CDR3, the full variable domain is SAVISQKPSRDICQRGTSLTIQCQVDSQVTMMFWYRQQPGQSLTLIATANQGSEATYESGFVIDKFPISRPNLTFSTLTVSNMSPEDSSIYLCSVVGGRNTEAFFGQGTRLTVV.